One sample yielded the 9 T cell receptor beta chains listed below, sequenced in a study of T cells in Graves' hyperthyroidism and ophthalmopathy. RNA transcripts served as the template for amplifying TCR beta CDR3 regions. A set of HTBI primers served as the primers for a first-round RT-PCR of the TCR CDR3. TCRdb used MiXCR to reprocess the multiplex PCR reads, holding one entry per CDR3 protein. Of some 760,000 distinct CDR3 sequences in the sample, about 14% were seen once. Material: blood. The receptors were sampled from a woman aged 18-30 years with Graves' hyperthyroidism.

This clonotype was counted at least ten times. The chain employs TRBV6-1 and TRBJ2-3; 10 bases map to TRBD2. Germline values: CDR1 MNHNS, CDR2 SASEGT. V shed 5 bases, J shed 0 bases, and the junction held 8 bases outside the gene matches. The CDR3 covers 17 residues. CDR3 nucleotides: TGTGCCAGCAGTTGGCGGACTAGCGGAACTAGCACAGATACGCAGTATTTT. This codes for CASSWRTSGTSTDTQYF.

This clonotype was recorded many times. The chain links TRBV28 to TRBJ1-5; 8 bases fit TRBD1. Trimming removed 3 bases from V and 0 bases from J; junction bases left unmatched: 10. The length of the CDR3 is 18 residues. From germline, CDR1 is MDHEN and CDR2 SYDVKM. This CDR3 is CASSFRGQGIYSNQPQHF. The CDR3 DNA is TGTGCCAGCAGTTTCCGTGGACAGGGAATATATAGCAATCAGCCCCAGCATTTT. Full variable domain (missing parts from reference TRBV28 and TRBJ1-5): DVKVTQSSRYLVKRTGEKVFLECVQDMDHENMFWYRQDPGLGLRLIYFSYDVKMKEKGDIPEGYSVSREKKERFSLILESASTNQTSMYLCASSFRGQGIYSNQPQHFGDGTRLSIL.

This clonotype was picked up many times. V gene TRBV12-3 or TRBV12-4 combines with J gene TRBJ2-7; perhaps TRBD2 as D (6 bases). The CDR3 totals 11 residues. Trimming removed 4 bases from V and 6 bases from J, with 7 bases in between. In DNA, the CDR3 is TGTGCCAGCAGTTCGGGGGTCGAGCAGTACTTC. Its translation: CASSSGVEQYF.

This clonotype was counted many times. The chain is built from TRBV5-1 and TRBJ2-1, with D unresolved. Per germline, CDR1 SGHRS and CDR2 YFSETQ. The CDR3 is 15 amino acids. The V end lost 4 bases, the J end lost 4 bases, and 15 bases lay between the germline ends. This CDR3 reads CASSPGRAEYNEQFF. CDR3 DNA: TGCGCCAGCAGCCCCGGGCGAGCAGAATACAATGAGCAGTTCTTC. The full variable domain, completed using reference TRBV5-1 and TRBJ2-1, is KAGVTQTPRYLIKTRGQQVTLSCSPISGHRSVSWYQQTPGQGLQFLFEYFSETQRNKGNFPGRFSGRQFSNSRSEMNVSTLELGDSALYLCASSPGRAEYNEQFFGPGTRLTVL.

Many counts were recorded for this clonotype. V is TRBV19 and J is TRBJ2-1, with 7 bases aligning to TRBD1. The V gene's germline CDR1 is LNHDA and CDR2 SQIVND (reference sequence). The CDR3 spans 18 residues. J gave up 1 base and V 10 bases, and 19 bases lay outside the gene matches. CDR3 loop: CATADETWAGGSYNEQFF. The CDR3 DNA sequence: TGTGCCACAGCCGACGAGACTTGGGCAGGGGGATCCTACAATGAGCAGTTCTTC.

This clonotype has more than one count but fewer than ten. The chain uses TRBV11-2 and TRBJ1-2; 7 nucleotides line up with TRBD1. This CDR3 contains 15 residues. Per germline, CDR1 SGHAT and CDR2 FQNNGV. J lost 4 bases, V lost 4 bases, and 9 bases had no gene match. The CDR3 here is CASSSGQLRGYGYTF. The DNA of the CDR3 is TGTGCCAGCAGCTCGGGACAGCTCAGAGGCTATGGCTACACCTTC.

The CDR3 DNA reads TGTGCCAGCAGCGGACCGGGACAGGGGCAAGAGACCCAGTACTTC. Protein sequence: CASSGPGQGQETQYF. This rearrangement joins TRBV11-2 to TRBJ2-5, with TRBD1 matching over 10 bases. This CDR3 comprises 15 residues. Germline V gene data show CDR1 as SGHAT and CDR2 as FQNNGV. Losses at the gene ends were 5 bases for V and 2 bases for J; bases not matched to a gene: 5.

This chain joins TRBV9 and TRBJ1-1, with 9 bases aligning to TRBD1. The CDR3 covers 15 residues. Germline loops: CDR1 SGDLS, CDR2 YYNGEE. V lost 2 bases and J lost 8; bases outside the gene matches: 10. CDR3 sequence reads: CASSVYGTGTSEAFF. Here the CDR3 DNA reads TGTGCCAGCAGCGTGTACGGGACAGGGACGTCCGAAGCTTTCTTT.

The rearrangement joins TRBV6-6 to TRBJ2-1, with 10 bases aligning to TRBD2. Germline assignment: CDR1 MNHNY and CDR2 SVGAGI (reference sequence). J gave up 5 bases and V 2 bases, and 9 bases lay outside the gene matches. CDR3 length equals 17 residues. The CDR3 DNA reads as TGTGCCAGCAGTTACCCGATTAAGCGGGAGGGCAACAATGAGCAGTTCTTC. It encodes CASSYPIKREGNNEQFF.